Listed below are T cell receptor beta chains from one sample, sequenced in a study of T cell clusters in autoimmune cytopenias. TCRdb reprocessed the multiplex PCR reads, keeping one entry per CDR3 protein, no DNA. The sample shows 3,000 to 3,500 distinct CDR3 sequences, and around 35% sits with its ten largest clones. Sequences were obtained from peripheral blood. Receptors originate from a human donor with an autoimmune cytopenia, with autoimmune hepatitis or in good health (not recorded which). Each CDR3 is given with its conserved first and last residue. Each record gives: V gene, clone size, J gene, CDR3 protein. Clone size appears in some rows only: once, few, many, or a class for an expanded clone.

>TRBV20-1|.|TRBJ2-7
CSARGLDVGYEQYF
>TRBV5-6|medium-sized|TRBJ2-7
CASSLGVRSYEQYF
>TRBV6-2/TRBV6-3|.|TRBJ2-3
CASSPGTGDTDTQYF
>TRBV29-1|medium-sized|TRBJ2-7
CSVAGLAESSYEQYF
>TRBV29-1|large|TRBJ2-7
CSALTGATYEQYF
>TRBV27|medium-sized|TRBJ2-1
CASSPTTSGRVVEQFF
>TRBV6-5|.|TRBJ2-7
CASSFLPPGLAGTTDRYEQYF
>TRBV4-1|.|TRBJ1-4
CASSQVRNINREKLFF
>TRBV28|.|TRBJ2-1
CASSLMSGRPCNEQFF
>TRBV7-9|medium-sized|TRBJ1-5
CASSFPKGGNQPQHF
>TRBV5-1|.|TRBJ2-3
CASSLPGDTTGLYTQYF
>TRBV4-1|.|TRBJ2-3
CASSQDGQGANTQYF
>TRBV18|.|TRBJ1-2
CASSPSGARGNGYTF
>TRBV7-9|medium-sized|TRBJ2-7
CASSLAQGAFYEQYF
>TRBV20-1|.|TRBJ2-7
CSARPQTGVYYEQYF
>TRBV5-1|medium-sized|TRBJ1-1
CASSTGQGRAEAFF
>TRBV13|.|TRBJ2-2
CASSLVLGTGELFF
>TRBV11-2|.|TRBJ1-4
CASSLDWSANEKLFF
>TRBV20-1|.|TRBJ1-4
CSAREEGFANEKLFF
>TRBV21-1|.|TRBJ2-7
CASSKGRGDIRTSSYEQYF
>TRBV15|.|TRBJ2-1
CATSSPPWSGNYNEQFF
>TRBV4-1|.|TRBJ1-5
CASKFRTGEYSNQPQHF
>TRBV20-1|.|TRBJ1-2
CSGDRGIGGYTF
>TRBV4-2|.|TRBJ1-5
CASSQDGGGNQPQHF
>TRBV10-3|medium-sized|TRBJ1-2
CAISESWGADYGYTF
>TRBV27|.|TRBJ2-1
CASSPYGVYNEQFF
>TRBV29-1|large|TRBJ2-7
CSVEGGGQVNDEQYF
>TRBV19|medium-sized|TRBJ1-1
CASSLSRGSSSEAFF
>TRBV14|.|TRBJ2-5
CASSPFERAQETQYF
>TRBV20-1|.|TRBJ1-3
CSGPPSGNTIYF